These 3 T cell receptor beta chains came from one sample sequenced in a study of CD8 T cells in Susac syndrome. Reverse transcription of about 0.5 to 1 ug RNA used random hexamers. TCRdb independently ran MiXCR on the immunoSEQ multiplex PCR reads; one entry per CDR3 protein. The data hold under 85,000 distinct CDR3 sequences, with just under 95% observed a single time. The source material was CD8+ T cells from PBMCs. Source of these receptors: a human donor with multiple sclerosis.

The chain uses TRBV12-3 or TRBV12-4 and TRBJ2-6; no clear D gene. This CDR3 is 14 amino acids long. Between the trimmed V and J ends, which lost 7 bases and 0 bases, there was a span of 7 bases. The CDR3 region has the DNA TGTGCCAGCATTTCAAGCTCTGGGGCCAACGTCCTGACTTTC. Translating gives CASISSSGANVLTF.

The chain couples TRBV7-6 to TRBJ1-2; D is uncertain. Germline lookup yields CDR1 SGHVS and CDR2 FNYEAQ. Trimming stripped 0 bases from V and 2 bases from J, with 13 bases between. The CDR3 is 16 residues long. The CDR3 spells CASSLAQAAINYGYTF. CDR3 nucleotide sequence: TGTGCCAGCAGCTTAGCTCAGGCCGCGATAAACTATGGCTACACCTTC.

The chain recombines TRBV23-1 with TRBJ2-5; D ambiguous. TRBV23-1 qualifies as an ORF whose function is uncertain. This CDR3 has 10 residues. Trimming stripped 8 bases from V and 4 bases from J, with 5 bases between. Here the CDR3 DNA reads TGCGCCAGCCGCCCAGAGACCCAGTACTTC. Residues: CASRPETQYF.